This T cell receptor (beta chain) was retrieved from a study of T cells after yellow fever vaccination. Template switching by 5'RACE produced TCR cDNA, adding a universal primer site and UMIs. TCRdb passed the 5' RACE reads through MiXCR, listing each CDR3 protein once. The sample has over 250,000 distinct CDR3 sequences, roughly 4% seen once. The CDR3 extends over 16 amino acids. Per the germline V gene, CDR1 is SGHDT and CDR2 is YYEEEE. V lost 1 base to trimming and J lost 5 bases, with 16 bases between them. This specimen was PBMCs, taken 5 days after the yellow fever booster vaccination. This chain connects TRBV5-6 to TRBJ1-5; no firm D call. The TCR was taken from a man aged 18 to 35 who received the YFV17D yellow fever vaccine. The CDR3 nucleotides are TGTGCCAGCAGCTTGAGAACGGGTGAGAGTTATCAGCCCCAGCATTTT. Its protein is CASSLRTGESYQPQHF.